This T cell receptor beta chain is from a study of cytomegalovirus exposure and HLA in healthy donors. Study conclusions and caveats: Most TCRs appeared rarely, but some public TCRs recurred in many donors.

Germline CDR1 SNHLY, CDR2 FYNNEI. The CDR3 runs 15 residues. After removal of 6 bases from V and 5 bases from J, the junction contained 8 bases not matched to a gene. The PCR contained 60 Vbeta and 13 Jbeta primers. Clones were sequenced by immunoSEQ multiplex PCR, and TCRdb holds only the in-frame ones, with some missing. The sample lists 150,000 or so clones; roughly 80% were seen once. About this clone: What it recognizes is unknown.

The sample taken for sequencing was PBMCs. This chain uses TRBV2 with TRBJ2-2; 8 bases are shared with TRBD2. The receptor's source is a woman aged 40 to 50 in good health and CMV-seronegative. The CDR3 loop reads CASSGRGSRTGELFF. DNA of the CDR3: TGTGCCAGCAGCGGGAGGGGGAGTCGAACCGGGGAGCTGTTTTTT.